The 13 T cell receptor beta chains presented below share a single source sample, sequenced in a study of T-cell memory formation after mild COVID-19. TCRdb reprocessed the 5' RACE reads with MiXCR, giving one entry per CDR3 protein. The sample lists some 250,000 distinct CDR3 sequences, 18% occurring once. Sequencing was performed on PBMCs or a T cell subset sorted from them (not recorded which). The origin of the receptors is a man aged 18 to 30 who had mild COVID-19 (a few samples of this study predate the infection). Cell type and time point are not known.

The chain has TRBV12-3 or TRBV12-4 and TRBJ2-1, with TRBD2 as a possible D gene (5 bases). The CDR3 consists of 13 residues. The V end was cut by 2 bases, the J end by 5 bases, with 7 bases between. CDR3 in amino acids: CASSLTGDNEQFF. The CDR3 DNA follows: TGTGCCAGCAGTTTAACCGGGGACAATGAGCAGTTCTTC.

This clonotype was seen more than once but under ten times. V and J are TRBV7-6 and TRBJ1-1; D is uncertain. The CDR3 spans 12 residues. Looked up from germline, CDR1 is SGHVS and CDR2 is FNYEAQ. V was clipped by 3 bases and J by 6 bases, with 8 bases between them. CDR3 sequence (DNA): TGTGCCAGCAGCTTCGGTGGGGCTGAAGCTTTCTTT. This codes for CASSFGGAEAFF.

The genes are TRBV24-1 and TRBJ1-4; weak D call: TRBD1 (5 bases). The CDR3 is 13 amino acids. From germline, CDR1 is KGHDR and CDR2 SFDVKD. The V and J ends lost 9 bases and 5 bases respectively, with 12 bases between them. CDR3 DNA sequence: TGTGCCACCGGGGGGGGTCAGAATGAAAAACTGTTTTTT. Amino acids: CATGGGQNEKLFF.

This chain links TRBV5-6 with TRBJ2-7; D is possibly TRBD2 (6 bases). The germline V gene encodes CDR1 SGHDT and CDR2 YYEEEE. The CDR3 spans 14 residues. The ends were cut back, 7 bases at V and 2 bases at J, with 16 bases in the middle. The DNA of the CDR3 is TGTGCCAGCGCCCCGAAGACGGGGGCCTACGAGCAGTACGTC. This sequence encodes CASAPKTGAYEQYV.

This clonotype was seen a handful of times. The chain has TRBV10-3 and TRBJ2-3, with 7 bases that match TRBD2. The germline V gene has CDR1 ENHRY and CDR2 SYGVKD. The CDR3 has 16 residues. The trim removed 0 bases at V and 2 bases at J, leaving 5 bases unmatched. Here the CDR3 DNA reads TGTGCCATCAGTGAGTCTAGGGGAGGGGACACAGATACGCAGTATTTT. Residues: CAISESRGGDTDTQYF.

This clonotype was observed many times. The CDR3 sequence is CASSLTGGYEQYF. DNA for the CDR3: TGTGCCAGCAGCTTGACAGGGGGCTACGAGCAGTACTTC. This chain uses TRBV27 with TRBJ2-7, with 9 nucleotides matching TRBD1. CDR3 length: 13 amino acids. CDR1 and CDR2 (germline): MNHEY, SMNVEV (reference sequence). J was trimmed by 3 bases and V by 6 bases; bases with no gene match: 3.

V is TRBV6-5 and J is TRBJ2-3; 10 bases match TRBD2. J lost 5 bases, V lost 6 bases, and 11 bases had no gene match. Per germline, CDR1 MNHEY and CDR2 SVGAGI. The CDR3 runs to 16 residues. The CDR3 protein is CASRSSELAGRDTQYF. The CDR3 region has the DNA TGTGCCAGCAGGAGTTCAGAACTAGCGGGGAGAGATACGCAGTATTTT.

This clonotype was counted at least ten times. V is TRBV4-3 and J is TRBJ2-6; D remains ambiguous. V was clipped by 1 base and J by 3 bases, with 4 bases between them. Looked up from germline, CDR1 is LGHNA and CDR2 is YSLEER. This CDR3 comprises 14 residues. In DNA form, the CDR3 reads TGCGCCAGCAGCCAAGGGGATGGGGCCAACGTCCTGACTTTC. This translates into CASSQGDGANVLTF.

In its sample, this clonotype was seen a few times. CDR3 nucleotide sequence: TGTGCCTGGAGTGTACAGGGGGGCGAGCAGTACTTC. Protein sequence: CAWSVQGGEQYF. V usage is TRBV30 and J usage is TRBJ2-7; 8 bases fit TRBD1. The V gene end was trimmed by 0 bases and the J gene end by 6 bases; junction bases not matched to a gene: 1. In germline, CDR1 is GTSNPN, CDR2 SVGIG (reference sequence). The CDR3 runs to 12 residues.

This clonotype came up a few times. J is TRBJ2-7 and V is TRBV3-1; unclear D gene. This CDR3 region has 14 residues. Germline V lookup: CDR1 LGHDT, CDR2 YNNKEL (reference sequence). Trimming took off 1 base at V and 2 bases at J, with 9 bases between the two ends. Here the CDR3 reads CASSQAVATYEQYF. Here the CDR3 DNA reads TGTGCCAGCAGCCAAGCAGTGGCGACCTACGAGCAGTACTTC.

The gene calls are TRBV6-2 or TRBV6-3 and TRBJ2-5; 9 bases line up with TRBD2. The germline CDR1 and CDR2 sequences are MNHEY and SVGEGT. V lost 10 bases to trimming and J lost 4 bases; unmatched junction nucleotides: 19. CDR3 length: 17 residues. This CDR3 is CAIKGVWTSETRETQYF. The CDR3 nucleotides read TGTGCCATCAAGGGAGTTTGGACTAGCGAGACTAGAGAGACCCAGTACTTC.

This rearrangement joins TRBV12-3 or TRBV12-4 to TRBJ1-1; D is unclear. This CDR3 has 12 amino acids. Trimming pared 1 base from V and 8 bases from J, leaving 8 bases between. CDR3 amino acids: CASSLDLQEAFF. CDR3 nucleotides: TGTGCCAGCAGTTTAGATTTACAGGAAGCTTTCTTT.

The CDR3 sequence is CASSWDPETNYGYTF. The CDR3 nucleotides are TGCGCCAGCAGCTGGGACCCAGAAACTAACTATGGCTACACCTTC. V gene TRBV5-1 combines with J gene TRBJ1-2; D may be TRBD1 (5 bases). V dropped 3 bases and J dropped 0 bases, with 12 bases sitting between them. The length of the CDR3 is 15 residues. The germline V gene has CDR1 SGHRS and CDR2 YFSETQ. Full variable domain (remainder filled in from reference TRBV5-1 and TRBJ1-2): KAGVTQTPRYLIKTRGQQVTLSCSPISGHRSVSWYQQTPGQGLQFLFEYFSETQRNKGNFPGRFSGRQFSNSRSEMNVSTLELGDSALYLCASSWDPETNYGYTFGSGTRLTVV.